This TCR beta chain originates from a study of cytomegalovirus exposure and HLA in healthy donors. Study conclusions and caveats: A later analysis showed HLA-associated TCR beta chains outstripping equally common others in clonal expansion. Later findings reportedly placed an Asian-associated ancestry cluster below the approximately 620-donor mean for N-insertions.

There are 12 residues in the CDR3. CDR1 MDHEN and CDR2 SYDVKM come from the germline V gene. The V end lost 2 bases, the J end lost 7 bases, and 8 bases lay between the germline ends. Despite likely unrecorded immune exposures, the donors were nominally healthy at the time of sampling. PCR employed 60 Vbeta and 13 Jbeta primers. Clones were sequenced by immunoSEQ multiplex PCR, and TCRdb holds only the in-frame ones, with some missing. The sample records about 200,000 clones, approximately 81% being singletons. Regarding this clone: Its antigen is unidentified.

This TCR derives from a man aged 30 to 45 in good health and CMV-seronegative. Sequenced sample: PBMCs. V is TRBV28 and J is TRBJ2-5; D unresolved. The CDR3 DNA is TGTGCCAGCAGTTTAGGAACGGGGACCCAGTACTTC. Translated: CASSLGTGTQYF. The whole variable domain, remainder taken from reference TRBV28 and TRBJ2-5, is DVKVTQSSRYLVKRTGEKVFLECVQDMDHENMFWYRQDPGLGLRLIYFSYDVKMKEKGDIPEGYSVSREKKERFSLILESASTNQTSMYLCASSLGTGTQYFGPGTRLLVL.